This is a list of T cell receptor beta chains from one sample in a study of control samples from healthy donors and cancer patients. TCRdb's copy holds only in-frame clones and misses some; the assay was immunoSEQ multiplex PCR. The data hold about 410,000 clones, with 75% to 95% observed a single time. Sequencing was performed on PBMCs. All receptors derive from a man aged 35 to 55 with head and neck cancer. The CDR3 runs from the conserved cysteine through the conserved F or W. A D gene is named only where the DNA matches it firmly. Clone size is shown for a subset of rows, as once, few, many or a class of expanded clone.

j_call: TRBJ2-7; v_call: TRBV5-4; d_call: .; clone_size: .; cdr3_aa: CASSFNGQNYEQYF; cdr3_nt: TGTGCCAGCAGCTTTAACGGGCAGAACTACGAGCAGTACTTC
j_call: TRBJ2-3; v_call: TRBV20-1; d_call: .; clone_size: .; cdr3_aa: CSASRQTSTDTQYF; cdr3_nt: TGCAGTGCTAGTCGGCAGACTAGCACAGATACGCAGTATTTT
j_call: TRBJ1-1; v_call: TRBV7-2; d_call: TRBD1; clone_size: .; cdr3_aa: CASSPRTGVNTEAFF; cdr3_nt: TGTGCCAGCAGCCCGCGGACAGGGGTGAACACTGAAGCTTTCTTT
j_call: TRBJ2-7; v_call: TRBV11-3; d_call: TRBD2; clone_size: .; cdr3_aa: CASSLWEGYEQYF; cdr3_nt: TGTGCCAGCAGCTTGTGGGAGGGTTACGAGCAGTACTTC
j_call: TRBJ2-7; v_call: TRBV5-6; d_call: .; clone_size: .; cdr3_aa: CASSLDYEQYF; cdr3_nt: TGTGCCAGCAGCCTGGACTACGAGCAGTACTTC
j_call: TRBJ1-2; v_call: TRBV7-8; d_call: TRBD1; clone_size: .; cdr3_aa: CASSGTASAAYGYTF; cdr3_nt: TGTGCCAGCAGCGGGACAGCCTCCGCCGCGTATGGCTACACCTTC
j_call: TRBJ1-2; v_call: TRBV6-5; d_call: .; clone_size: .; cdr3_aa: CASSTGEFLGYTF; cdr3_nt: TGTGCCAGCAGTACAGGTGAATTCCTGGGCTACACCTTC
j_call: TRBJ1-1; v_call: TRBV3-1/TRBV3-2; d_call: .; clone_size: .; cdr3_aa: CASSQDYGDVGIRAFF; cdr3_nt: TGTGCCAGCAGCCAAGATTACGGGGACGTAGGGATAAGGGCTTTCTTT
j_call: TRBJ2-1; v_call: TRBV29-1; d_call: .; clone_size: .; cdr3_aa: CSVDAGRVDEQFF; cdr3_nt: TGCAGCGTTGACGCGGGCAGGGTCGATGAGCAGTTCTTC
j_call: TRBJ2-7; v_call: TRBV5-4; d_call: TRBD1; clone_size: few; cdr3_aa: CASSLKGARVGYEQYF; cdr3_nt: TGTGCCAGCAGCCTAAAGGGGGCGCGGGTAGGCTACGAGCAGTACTTC
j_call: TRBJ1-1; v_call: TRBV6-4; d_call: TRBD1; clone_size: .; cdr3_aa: CASFPLGRQGTEAFF; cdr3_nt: TGTGCCAGCTTTCCCTTAGGCCGACAGGGGACTGAAGCTTTCTTT
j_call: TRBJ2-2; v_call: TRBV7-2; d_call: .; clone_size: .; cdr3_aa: CASSLAGPGELFF; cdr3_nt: TGTGCCAGCAGCTTGGCGGGGCCCGGGGAGCTGTTTTTT
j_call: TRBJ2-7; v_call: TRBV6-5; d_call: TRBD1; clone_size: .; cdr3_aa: CASTTGQKPPYEQYF; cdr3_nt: TGTGCCAGCACCACGGGACAGAAACCCCCGTACGAGCAGTACTTC
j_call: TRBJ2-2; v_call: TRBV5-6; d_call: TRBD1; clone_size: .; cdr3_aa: CASRSTGVGTGELFF; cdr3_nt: TGTGCCAGCAGATCGACAGGGGTGGGGACCGGGGAGCTGTTTTTT
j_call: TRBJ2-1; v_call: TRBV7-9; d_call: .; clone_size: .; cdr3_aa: CASSPGGGSYNEQFF; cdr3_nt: TGTGCCAGCAGCCCAGGGGGGGGCTCCTACAATGAGCAGTTCTTC
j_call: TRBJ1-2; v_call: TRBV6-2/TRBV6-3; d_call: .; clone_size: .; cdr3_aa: CASSYLRRGPNYGYTF; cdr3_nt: TGTGCCAGCAGTTACCTTCGGCGGGGGCCTAACTATGGCTACACCTTC
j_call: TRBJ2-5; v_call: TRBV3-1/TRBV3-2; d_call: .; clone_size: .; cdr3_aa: CASSQEWETQYF; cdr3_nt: TGTGCCAGCAGCCAAGAGTGGGAGACCCAGTACTTC
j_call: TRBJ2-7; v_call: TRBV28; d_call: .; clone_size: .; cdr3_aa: CASSLAGRGGEQYF; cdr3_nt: TGTGCCAGCAGTTTAGCGGGCCGGGGTGGCGAGCAGTACTTC
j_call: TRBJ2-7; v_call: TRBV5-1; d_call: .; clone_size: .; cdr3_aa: CASSAWEAASGEQYF; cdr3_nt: TGCGCCAGCAGCGCGTGGGAGGCAGCTTCTGGCGAGCAGTACTTC
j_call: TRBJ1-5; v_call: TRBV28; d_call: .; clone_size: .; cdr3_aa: CASIGRGYQPQHF; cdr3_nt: TGTGCCAGCATTGGGAGGGGATATCAGCCCCAGCATTTT
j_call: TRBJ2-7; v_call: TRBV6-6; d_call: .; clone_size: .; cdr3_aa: CASSGGTYEQYF; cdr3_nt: TGTGCCAGCAGCGGCGGCACCTACGAGCAGTACTTC
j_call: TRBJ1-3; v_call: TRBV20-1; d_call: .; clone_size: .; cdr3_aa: CSAPVSNTIYF; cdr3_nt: TGCAGTGCCCCCGTCTCTAACACCATATATTTT
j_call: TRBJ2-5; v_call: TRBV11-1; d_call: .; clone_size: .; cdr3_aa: CASSPFQQGETQYF; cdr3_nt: TGTGCCAGCAGCCCCTTTCAACAAGGAGAGACCCAGTACTTC
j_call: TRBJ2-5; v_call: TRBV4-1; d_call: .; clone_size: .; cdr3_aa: CASSQVGVVLRGAYQETQYF; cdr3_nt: TGCGCCAGCAGCCAAGTCGGAGTGGTGCTCCGGGGGGCGTACCAAGAGACCCAGTACTTC
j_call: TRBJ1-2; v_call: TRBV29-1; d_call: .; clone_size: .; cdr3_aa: CSVVGQANYGYTF; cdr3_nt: TGTAGCGTTGTGGGACAAGCTAACTATGGCTACACCTTC
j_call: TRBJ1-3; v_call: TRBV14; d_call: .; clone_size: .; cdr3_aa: CASSQGWTAIGNTIYF; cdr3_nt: TGTGCCAGCAGCCAAGGGTGGACAGCTATTGGAAACACCATATATTTT
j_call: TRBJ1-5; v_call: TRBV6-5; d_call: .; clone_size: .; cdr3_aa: CASSLRGPNQPQHF; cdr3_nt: TGTGCCAGCAGTTTAAGGGGTCCCAATCAGCCCCAGCATTTT
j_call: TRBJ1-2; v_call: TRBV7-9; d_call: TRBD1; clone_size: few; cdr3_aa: CASTLDRGFYTF; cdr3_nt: TGTGCCAGCACTCTGGACAGGGGGTTTTACACCTTC
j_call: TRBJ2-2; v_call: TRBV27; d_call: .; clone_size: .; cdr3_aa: CASSLGSGELIGELFF; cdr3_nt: TGTGCCAGCAGTTTAGGTTCAGGCGAGCTTATCGGGGAGCTGTTTTTT
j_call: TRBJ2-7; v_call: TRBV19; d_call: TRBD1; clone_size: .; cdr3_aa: CASSPWTGDNEQYF; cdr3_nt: TGTGCCAGTAGTCCCTGGACAGGTGACAACGAGCAGTACTTC
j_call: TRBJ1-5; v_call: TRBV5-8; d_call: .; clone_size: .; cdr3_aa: CASGSLNQPQHF; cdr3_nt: TGTGCCAGCGGCAGCCTCAATCAGCCCCAGCATTTT
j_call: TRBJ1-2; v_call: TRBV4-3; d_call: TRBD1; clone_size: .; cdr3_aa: CASSRHLLGTGNYGYTF; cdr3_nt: TGCGCCAGCAGCCGGCACCTCTTGGGGACAGGGAACTATGGCTACACCTTC
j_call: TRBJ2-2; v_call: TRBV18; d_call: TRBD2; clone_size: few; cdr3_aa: CASSVTSGTNTGELFF; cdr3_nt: TGTGCCAGCTCAGTGACTAGCGGGACTAACACCGGGGAGCTGTTTTTT
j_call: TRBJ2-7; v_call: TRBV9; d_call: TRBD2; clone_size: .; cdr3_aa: CASSPSGGRYEQYF; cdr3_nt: TGTGCCAGCAGCCCAAGCGGGGGGCGGTACGAGCAGTACTTC
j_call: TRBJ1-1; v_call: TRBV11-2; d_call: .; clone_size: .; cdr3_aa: CASSLQGKLPEAFF; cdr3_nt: TGTGCCAGCAGCCTGCAGGGTAAACTCCCCGAAGCTTTCTTT
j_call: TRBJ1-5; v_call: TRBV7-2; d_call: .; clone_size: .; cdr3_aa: CASSLVYSSNQPQHF; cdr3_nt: TGTGCCAGCAGCTTAGTGTATTCGAGCAATCAGCCCCAGCATTTT
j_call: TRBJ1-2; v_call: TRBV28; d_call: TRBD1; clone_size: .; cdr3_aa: CASSGTGGNYGYTF; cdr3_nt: TGTGCCAGCAGTGGGACAGGGGGTAACTATGGCTACACCTTC
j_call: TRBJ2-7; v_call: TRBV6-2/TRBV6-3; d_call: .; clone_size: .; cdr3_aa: CASSYTGTDYEQYF; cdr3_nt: TGTGCCAGCAGTTACACCGGGACGGATTACGAGCAGTACTTC
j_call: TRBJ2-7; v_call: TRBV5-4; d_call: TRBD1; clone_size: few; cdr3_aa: CASSFPTGDPYEQYF; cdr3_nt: TGTGCCAGCAGCTTCCCGACAGGGGACCCCTACGAGCAGTACTTC
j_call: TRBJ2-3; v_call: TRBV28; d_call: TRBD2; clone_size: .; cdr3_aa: CASSFAGGSTDTQYF; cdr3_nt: TGTGCCAGCAGTTTCGCGGGAGGGAGCACAGATACGCAGTATTTT